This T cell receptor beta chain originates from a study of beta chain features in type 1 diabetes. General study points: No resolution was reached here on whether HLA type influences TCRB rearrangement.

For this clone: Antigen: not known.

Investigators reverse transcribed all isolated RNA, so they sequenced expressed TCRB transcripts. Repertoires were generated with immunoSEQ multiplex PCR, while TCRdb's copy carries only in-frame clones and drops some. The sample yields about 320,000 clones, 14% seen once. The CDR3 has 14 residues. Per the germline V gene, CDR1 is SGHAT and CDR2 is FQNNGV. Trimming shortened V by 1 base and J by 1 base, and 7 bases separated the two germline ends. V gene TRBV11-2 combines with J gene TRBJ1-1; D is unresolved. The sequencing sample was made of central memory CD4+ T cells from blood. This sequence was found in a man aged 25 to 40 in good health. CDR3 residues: CASSLGFQNTEAFF. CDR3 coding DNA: TGTGCCAGCAGCTTAGGTTTCCAGAACACTGAAGCTTTCTTT.